What follows are 17 T cell receptor beta chains derived from one specimen sequenced in a study of blood T cell repertoires in COVID-19. Generated by immunoSEQ multiplex PCR, the TCRdb table keeps only in-frame clones and is missing some. The data show 200,000 to 300,000 clones, roughly 80% seen once. The sample was peripheral blood. Receptors were obtained from a woman in her sixties or seventies with acute or convalescent COVID-19.

The chain recombines TRBV5-1 with TRBJ2-7; D is unclear. The CDR3 has 13 amino acids. From germline, CDR1 is SGHRS and CDR2 YFSETQ. The V end lost 3 bases, the J end lost 4 bases, and 11 bases lay between the germline ends. In DNA, the CDR3 is TGCGCCAGCAGCTATCGGGTTGCGTACGAGCAGTACTTC. This translates into CASSYRVAYEQYF.

The V and J genes are TRBV6-2 or TRBV6-3 and TRBJ1-1, with unresolved D. With 6 bases removed from V and 5 bases from J, the gap between germline ends came to 10 bases. The CDR3 has 12 amino acids. Germline V gives CDR1 MNHEY, CDR2 SVGEGT. This CDR3 is CASSPPRTEAFF. CDR3 in DNA: TGTGCCAGCAGCCCCCCGCGGACTGAAGCTTTCTTT.

The V call is TRBV5-1, the J call TRBJ2-3; the D is unclear. V lost 3 bases, J lost 11 bases, and 22 bases lay in between. Germline assignment: CDR1 SGHRS and CDR2 YFSETQ. This CDR3 has 15 amino acids. The CDR3 region is CASSSAIPSLEEQYF. As DNA, the CDR3 is TGCGCCAGCAGCTCTGCAATACCGTCCCTAGAGGAGCAGTATTTT.

This clone was seen only a few times. The J gene is TRBJ2-2, the V gene TRBV19; tentative D call: TRBD1 (5 bases). This CDR3 is built from 13 residues. Per germline, CDR1 LNHDA and CDR2 SQIVND (reference sequence). V lost 5 bases and J 6 bases, leaving 10 bases between the germline ends. DNA for the CDR3: TGTGCCAGTAGTCCTCAGGGTGCCGGGGAGCTGTTTTTT. Its protein is CASSPQGAGELFF.

The chain is built from TRBV18 and TRBJ2-7, with 9 bases fitting TRBD1. V dropped 5 bases and J dropped 5; count of bases not matched to a gene: 7. Germline V gives CDR1 KGHSH, CDR2 LQKENI. The CDR3 contains 14 residues. CDR3 coding DNA: TGTGCCAGCTCAAGGGGACAGGGCATGCACGAGCAGTACTTC. As protein: CASSRGQGMHEQYF. Full variable domain (rest looked up from reference TRBV18 and TRBJ2-7): NAGVMQNPRHLVRRRGQEARLRCSPMKGHSHVYWYRQLPEEGLKFMVYLQKENIIDESGMPKERFSAEFPKEGPSILRIQQVVRGDSAAYFCASSRGQGMHEQYFGPGTRLTVT.

This chain links TRBV13 with TRBJ1-3, with a possible D match to TRBD1 (6 bases). This CDR3 has 16 residues. V was shortened by 5 bases and J by 0 bases, with 14 bases between the two germline ends. Germline values: CDR1 PRHDT, CDR2 FYEKMQ (reference sequence). CDR3 coding DNA: TGTGCCAGCAGCCTCTACAGGGTCCTCTCTGGAAACACCATATATTTT. Amino acids: CASSLYRVLSGNTIYF. Supplemented by reference TRBV13 and TRBJ1-3, the full variable domain reads AAGVIQSPRHLIKEKRETATLKCYPIPRHDTVYWYQQGPGQDPQFLISFYEKMQSDKGSIPDRFSAQQFSDYHSELNMSSLELGDSALYFCASSLYRVLSGNTIYFGEGSWLTVV.

V gene TRBV12-3 or TRBV12-4 combines with J gene TRBJ1-5; 7 nucleotides line up with TRBD1. Germline trimming cut 6 bases from V and 7 bases from J; bases unmatched to any gene: 6. The CDR3 contains 13 residues. The CDR3 here is CASSLGQRQPQHF. CDR3 DNA: TGTGCCAGCAGCCTGGGACAGAGGCAGCCCCAGCATTTT.

This clone was recorded only once. The gene calls are TRBV2 and TRBJ2-2; possible D gene TRBD1, 5 bases. Per the germline V gene, CDR1 is SNHLY and CDR2 is FYNNEI. Trimming cost V 6 bases and J 6 bases, with 8 bases left between them. The CDR3 is 12 residues long. The CDR3 here is CASSLGAGELFF. DNA for the CDR3: TGTGCCAGCAGCCTAGGGGCCGGGGAGCTGTTTTTT.

The V call is TRBV3-1 (or the pseudogene TRBV3-2), the J call TRBJ1-1, with 8 bases that match TRBD1. Germline V gene data show CDR1 as LGHDT and CDR2 as YNNKEL (reference sequence). The CDR3 sequence is 15 residues long. V lost 3 bases to trimming and J lost 5 bases; unmatched junction nucleotides: 8. CDR3 protein: CASSQATGVRTEAFF. DNA of the CDR3: TGTGCCAGCAGCCAGGCGACAGGGGTCAGGACTGAAGCTTTCTTT.

This clone was seen more than once but under ten times. The rearrangement joins TRBV7-9 to TRBJ2-7; 9 bases are a match to TRBD1. The CDR3 covers 15 residues. V shed 5 bases, J shed 0 bases, and the junction held 5 bases outside the gene matches. Germline V gene sequence: CDR1 SEHNR, CDR2 FQNEAQ (reference sequence). CDR3 loop: CASSKDRGDSYEQYF. The CDR3 DNA sequence: TGTGCCAGCAGCAAAGACAGGGGGGACTCCTACGAGCAGTACTTC.

The CDR3 loop is CASSLQGTANEAFF. The CDR3 DNA sequence: TGTGCCAGCTCGCTACAGGGCACGGCTAACGAAGCTTTCTTT. The chain links TRBV18 to TRBJ1-1; tentative D call: TRBD1 (6 bases). The CDR3 has 14 residues. CDR1 KGHSH and CDR2 LQKENI come from the germline V gene. Trimming left V 6 bases short and J 8 bases short, with 19 bases between.

This clone occurred once. The CDR3 is CASSLAPGSIYNSPLHF. Written as DNA, the CDR3 is TGTGCCAGCAGCTTGGCTCCAGGGTCGATCTATAATTCACCCCTCCACTTT. V is TRBV5-4 and J is TRBJ1-6; the D gene is possibly TRBD1 (5 bases). CDR3 size: 17 residues. Trimming pared 0 bases from V and 3 bases from J, leaving 13 bases between. CDR1 and CDR2 from the germline V gene are SGHNT and YYREEE (reference sequence).

As regards this clone: The sample has other DNA sequences that encode this CDR3 too. This chain connects TRBV19 to TRBJ1-6, with 9 bases fitting TRBD1. Unmatched junction bases numbered 4, after V lost 9 bases and J lost 7 bases. CDR3 size: 13 residues. CDR1 LNHDA and CDR2 SQIVND come from the germline V gene (reference sequence). CDR3 nucleotides: TGTGCCAGCCGGGACAGGGAGAATTCACCCCTCCACTTT. Translated, it gives CASRDRENSPLHF. Looking up the rest from reference TRBV19 and TRBJ1-6 gives the full variable domain: DGGITQSPKYLFRKEGQNVTLSCEQNLNHDAMYWYRQDPGQGLRLIYYSQIVNDFQKGDIAEGYSVSREKKESFPLTVTSAQKNPTAFYLCASRDRENSPLHFGNGTRLTVT.

The chain carries TRBV7-9 and TRBJ2-1, with 9 bases that match TRBD1. The CDR3 is 16 amino acids. V lost 0 bases and J lost 4; bases outside the gene matches: 4. The V gene's germline CDR1 is SEHNR and CDR2 FQNEAQ (reference sequence). The CDR3 DNA follows: TGTGCCAGCAGCTTAGCGTCTGGACAGGGGTACAATGAGCAGTTCTTC. Translated, it gives CASSLASGQGYNEQFF.

V and J are TRBV5-1 and TRBJ1-5; D is uncertain. V was shortened by 0 bases and J by 0 bases, with 7 bases between the two germline ends. The germline V gene has CDR1 SGHRS and CDR2 YFSETQ. The CDR3 loop spans 15 amino acids. The DNA for the CDR3 is TGCGCCAGCAGCTTGGGAGTACTTAGCAATCAGCCCCAGCATTTT. As protein: CASSLGVLSNQPQHF.

The sample holds one count of this clone. The chain has TRBV4-3 and TRBJ2-5; D ambiguous. Trimming shortened V by 4 bases and J by 7 bases, and 19 bases separated the two germline ends. Germline CDR1 LGHNA, CDR2 YSLEER. This CDR3 comprises 15 residues. CDR3 sequence: CASSLRLADGGTQYF. CDR3 sequence (DNA): TGCGCCAGCAGCCTACGACTTGCAGATGGCGGGACCCAGTACTTC.

V and J are TRBV7-2 and TRBJ1-2; D not resolved. The CDR3 consists of 14 residues. CDR1 SGHTA and CDR2 FQGNSA come from the germline V gene. Trimming stripped 7 bases from V and 2 bases from J, with 14 bases between. CDR3 DNA sequence: TGTGCCAGCACCTCCTCCCCGGGGAACTATGGCTACACCTTC. This translates into CASTSSPGNYGYTF.